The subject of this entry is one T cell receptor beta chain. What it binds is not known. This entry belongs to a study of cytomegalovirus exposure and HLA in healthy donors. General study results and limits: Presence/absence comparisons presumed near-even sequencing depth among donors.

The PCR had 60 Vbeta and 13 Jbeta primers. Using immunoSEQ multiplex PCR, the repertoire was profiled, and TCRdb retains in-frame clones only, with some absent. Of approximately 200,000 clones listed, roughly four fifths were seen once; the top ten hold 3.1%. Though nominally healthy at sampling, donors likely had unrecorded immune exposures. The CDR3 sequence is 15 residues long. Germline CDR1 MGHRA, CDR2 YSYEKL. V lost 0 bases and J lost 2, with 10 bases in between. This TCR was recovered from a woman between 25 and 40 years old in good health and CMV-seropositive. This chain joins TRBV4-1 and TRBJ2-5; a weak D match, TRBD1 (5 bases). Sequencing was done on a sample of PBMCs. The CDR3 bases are TGCGCCAGCAGCCAAGAAACAGGACGTCAAGAGACCCAGTACTTC. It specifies CASSQETGRQETQYF.